These 11 T cell receptor beta chains share one sample of origin, sequenced in a study of post-analysis software for immune sequencing data. General study points: TRBV5-6, TRBV5-1 and TRBV20-1 belonged to a set of roughly 5 TRBV segments that were more frequent in patients than controls.

Antigens for these TCRs are unknown. Libraries were made from TCR beta cDNA, and they carried unique molecular identifiers. TCRdb itself ran the PCR reads through MiXCR, one entry per CDR3 protein. This table holds about 540,000 distinct CDR3 sequences, around 36% found once. The specimen was blood. These TCRs come from a girl under 18 with multiple sclerosis.

The J gene is TRBJ2-7, the V gene TRBV5-1, with TRBD1 matching 8 bases. Germline CDR1 is SGHRS and CDR2 is YFSETQ. The CDR3 sequence is 13 residues long. The V gene end was trimmed by 4 bases and the J gene end by 6 bases; junction bases not matched to a gene: 6. The CDR3 loop reads CASSPAGGGEQYF. CDR3 DNA: TGCGCCAGCAGCCCGGCAGGGGGCGGCGAGCAGTACTTC.

This clonotype has more than one count but fewer than ten. This chain links TRBV4-1 with TRBJ2-3; D may be TRBD1 (6 bases). Germline lookup yields CDR1 MGHRA and CDR2 YSYEKL. Trimming left V 2 bases short and J 1 base short, with 10 bases between. CDR3 length: 15 residues. The CDR3 nucleotides read TGCGCCAGCAGCCAACTCGGACAGCGCACAGATACGCAGTATTTT. Amino acids: CASSQLGQRTDTQYF.

This clonotype was detected many times. The rearrangement joins TRBV29-1 to TRBJ1-2; D call uncertain. The germline V and J ends were trimmed by 7 bases and 4 bases, with 13 bases remaining between them. The CDR3 has 12 amino acids. CDR1 SQVTM and CDR2 ANQGSEA come from the germline V gene. The CDR3 reads CSARNLLYGYTF. CDR3 DNA sequence: TGCAGCGCTAGAAACTTACTCTATGGCTACACCTTC.

The chain recombines TRBV7-2 with TRBJ1-4; 8 nucleotides agree with TRBD1. The length of the CDR3 is 15 residues. CDR1 and CDR2 from the germline V gene are SGHTA and FQGNSA. With 5 bases clipped from V and 4 bases from J, the junction kept 6 bases outside the gene matches. Here the CDR3 DNA reads TGTGCCAGCAGCCGCACAGGGGGGGATAATGAAAAACTGTTTTTT. Amino acid sequence: CASSRTGGDNEKLFF.

The rearrangement uses TRBV20-1 and TRBJ2-4, with 8 bases identical to TRBD2. The DNA matches TRBJ2-7 better at its end, which makes the J call doubtful. CDR1 DFQATT and CDR2 SNEGSKA come from the germline V gene (reference sequence). This CDR3 comprises 14 residues. In DNA, the CDR3 is TGCAGTGCTAGATACTCCCAGCGGGGGCACGAGCAGTACTTC. Protein product: CSARYSQRGHEQYF.

There are a few counts of this clonotype. This chain joins TRBV25-1 and TRBJ1-2; the D gene is possibly TRBD1 (6 bases). CDR1 and CDR2 (germline): MGHDK, SYGVNS. This CDR3 is built from 14 residues. The V end was cut by 4 bases, the J end by 4 bases, with 13 bases between. CDR3 sequence (DNA): TGTGCCAGCAGTGGAGGGGGGGGGCGCTATGGCTACACCTTC. This encodes CASSGGGGRYGYTF.

The sample holds one count of this clonotype. Relative to the germline gene, one junction end is altered; a read error may explain this. The chain is built from TRBV20-1 and TRBJ2-5, with D unclear. This CDR3 contains 14 residues. The germline V gene encodes CDR1 DFQATT and CDR2 SNEGSKA (reference sequence). The DNA of the CDR3 is TGCGGTGCTAGATTAGGTCTTACCCAAGAGACCCAGTACTTC. This encodes CGARLGLTQETQYF.

The chain carries TRBV6-5 and TRBJ1-6; 8 nucleotides agree with TRBD1. J was trimmed by 2 bases and V by 5 bases; bases with no gene match: 5. This CDR3 contains 16 residues. Germline lookup yields CDR1 MNHEY and CDR2 SVGAGI. The CDR3 nucleotides are TGTGCCAGCAGTCGGACAGGGAGCGCCTATAATTCACCCCTCCACTTT. It is translated as CASSRTGSAYNSPLHF.

The V gene is TRBV12-3 or TRBV12-4, the J gene TRBJ1-2, with 7 bases fitting TRBD1. With V trimmed by 3 bases and J by 4 bases, 5 bases remained unmatched. The CDR3 is made up of 14 amino acids. CDR3 amino acids: CASSFRQGGYGYTF. The CDR3 DNA reads as TGTGCCAGCAGTTTTAGACAGGGCGGCTATGGCTACACCTTC.

The V and J genes are TRBV12-3 or TRBV12-4 and TRBJ1-2; D is perhaps TRBD1 (6 bases). The CDR3 runs 15 residues. V gave up 6 bases and J gave up 6 bases, with 20 bases separating them. The CDR3 region has the DNA TGTGCCAGCAGCCCTACAGGGTATCGTCTGGATGGCTACACCTTC. This sequence encodes CASSPTGYRLDGYTF.

The CDR3, as DNA: TGTGCCAGCACCGAACAGGGGAACACTGAAGCTTTCTTT. It encodes CASTEQGNTEAFF. The chain couples TRBV21-1 to TRBJ1-1; TRBD1, the table's D call, lacks a check against the DNA. TRBV21-1 counts as a pseudogene. The CDR3 has 13 residues.